Below, 25 T cell receptor beta chains from the same sample are listed, as sequenced in a study of blood T cell repertoires in COVID-19. Assay: immunoSEQ multiplex PCR; the TCRdb copy retains only in-frame clones and omits some. This sample carries about 130,000 clones, around 89% of them seen once, and the ten largest clones take about 2%. The sequencing sample was made of peripheral blood. The source is a man between 65 and 85 years old with active COVID-19.

V usage is TRBV11-2 and J usage is TRBJ2-7; D perhaps matches TRBD1 (5 bases). CDR1 and CDR2 (germline): SGHAT, FQNNGV. This CDR3 region has 14 residues. Trimming removed 0 bases from V and 7 bases from J, with 13 bases in between. For the CDR3, the DNA is TGTGCCAGCAGCTTAGAACGGACAACCAGGGAGCAGTACTTC. This sequence encodes CASSLERTTREQYF.

V usage is TRBV6-5 and J usage is TRBJ1-6, with D perhaps TRBD1 (6 bases). The CDR3 is made up of 14 amino acids. Looked up from germline, CDR1 is MNHEY and CDR2 is SVGAGI. The ends were cut back, 8 bases at V and 14 bases at J, with 22 bases in the middle. As DNA, the CDR3 is TGTGCCAGCGGTCGCGGCAGGGGAGAAGACTCCCTCCACTTT. It encodes CASGRGRGEDSLHF.

This clone occurred once. The V gene is TRBV5-1, the J gene TRBJ2-7; D might be TRBD1 (7 bases). V was shortened by 4 bases and J by 6 bases, with 11 bases between the two germline ends. The V gene's germline CDR1 is SGHRS and CDR2 YFSETQ. The CDR3 loop spans 12 amino acids. The CDR3 region is CASSPGGPEQYF. The CDR3 nucleotides are TGCGCCAGCAGCCCAGGGGGGCCCGAGCAGTACTTC.

The V gene is TRBV7-9, the J gene TRBJ1-1; the match to TRBD1 covers 7 bases. Germline loops: CDR1 SEHNR, CDR2 FQNEAQ (reference sequence). The trim removed 2 bases at V and 6 bases at J, leaving 6 bases unmatched. CDR3 length equals 14 residues. CDR3 in DNA: TGTGCCAGCAGCTTACAGGGGGGACGGGCTGAAGCTTTCTTT. Amino acid sequence: CASSLQGGRAEAFF.

The rearrangement uses TRBV10-1 and TRBJ2-1; 11 bases agree with TRBD2. The CDR3 contains 14 residues. V lost 6 bases and J lost 3; bases outside the gene matches: 1. Germline-derived CDR1 and CDR2 are WNHNN and SYGVQD (reference sequence). The CDR3 loop reads CASRGTSGYNEQFF. The DNA of the CDR3 is TGCGCCAGCAGAGGGACTAGCGGCTACAATGAGCAGTTCTTC.

The CDR3 reads CASSWAGIPSEQYF. The CDR3, as DNA: TGTGCCAGTAGTTGGGCAGGGATCCCCTCCGAGCAGTACTTC. The chain combines TRBV19 with TRBJ2-7, with D possibly being TRBD1 (5 bases). Trimming stripped 5 bases from V and 6 bases from J, with 17 bases between. CDR1 is LNHDA, CDR2 SQIVND, per germline (reference sequence). This CDR3 spans 14 amino acids.

The gene calls are TRBV24-1 and TRBJ2-7, with 8 positions matching TRBD2. The CDR3 has 20 residues. Germline assignment: CDR1 KGHDR and CDR2 SFDVKD. Trimming cost V 1 base and J 6 bases; bases outside gene matches: 22. The CDR3: CATSDFQGLGSSGRWGEQYF. The CDR3 DNA sequence: TGTGCCACCAGTGATTTTCAAGGGCTGGGCAGCAGCGGGAGATGGGGCGAGCAGTACTTC.

This sequence joins TRBV18 and TRBJ1-5; unclear D gene. The V and J ends lost 3 bases and 3 bases respectively, with 12 bases between them. CDR3 size: 15 residues. In germline, CDR1 is KGHSH, CDR2 LQKENI. CDR3 in amino acids: CASSPLGKDNQPQHF. CDR3 sequence (DNA): TGTGCCAGCTCACCTCTCGGGAAGGACAATCAGCCCCAGCATTTT.

This clone was picked up one time. This sequence joins TRBV6-1 and TRBJ2-7; D is unclear. Trimming shortened V by 1 base and J by 2 bases, and 6 bases separated the two germline ends. This CDR3 is 13 amino acids long. Germline CDR1 MNHNS, CDR2 SASEGT. CDR3 DNA sequence: TGTGCCAGCAGTGAAGGGCCAGCCTACGAGCAGTACTTC. This sequence encodes CASSEGPAYEQYF.

The V gene is TRBV5-4, the J gene TRBJ2-1; TRBD2 matches 8 bases. V gave up 0 bases and J gave up 9 bases; unmatched junction bases: 14. Germline CDR1 and CDR2: SGHNT and YYREEE (reference sequence). The CDR3 spans 17 residues. As DNA, the CDR3 is TGTGCCAGCAGCTTGGTGGCCAGCGGGAGAACGGCCGGTGAGCAGTTCTTC. Encoded protein: CASSLVASGRTAGEQFF.

The chain carries TRBV5-1 and TRBJ2-7, with TRBD1 matching over 9 bases. Trimming removed 4 bases from V and 7 bases from J; junction bases left unmatched: 6. The CDR3 sequence is 13 residues long. The V gene's germline CDR1 is SGHRS and CDR2 YFSETQ. CDR3 protein: CASSLEGQGEQYF. CDR3 in DNA: TGCGCCAGCAGCCTTGAGGGACAGGGTGAGCAGTACTTC.

This clone appeared once. The chain recombines TRBV28 with TRBJ1-4; TRBD1 aligns across 12 bases. From germline, CDR1 is MDHEN and CDR2 SYDVKM. V shed 9 bases, J shed 8 bases, and the junction held 16 bases outside the gene matches. The CDR3 is 17 residues long. CDR3 amino acids: CASIPGQGARGWEKLFF. In DNA, the CDR3 is TGTGCCAGTATTCCGGGACAGGGGGCGCGGGGTTGGGAAAAACTGTTTTTT.

The J gene is TRBJ2-4, the V gene TRBV4-3; weak D call: TRBD2 (6 bases). The CDR3 contains 17 residues. From germline, CDR1 is LGHNA and CDR2 YSLEER. The germline V and J ends were trimmed by 0 bases and 3 bases, with 15 bases remaining between them. In DNA form, the CDR3 reads TGCGCCAGCAGCCAAGAGGAGGGCAGGGCTTACAAAAACATTCAGTACTTC. Encoded protein: CASSQEEGRAYKNIQYF.

The chain couples TRBV20-1 to TRBJ2-2; maybe TRBD2 (6 bases). V gave up 3 bases and J gave up 7 bases, with 15 bases separating them. This CDR3 contains 14 residues. CDR1 DFQATT and CDR2 SNEGSKA come from the germline V gene (reference sequence). The CDR3 DNA is TGCAGTGCTAGTCCCGGGAGAGGAATCGGGGAGCTGTTTTTT. The encoded protein is CSASPGRGIGELFF.

The chain recombines TRBV28 with TRBJ2-4; 8 nucleotides match TRBD1. J was trimmed by 1 base and V by 6 bases; bases with no gene match: 14. CDR3 size: 18 residues. The V gene's germline CDR1 is MDHEN and CDR2 SYDVKM. In nucleotides, the CDR3 is TGTGCCAGCAGGCGCCGGACAGGGTCCGAGGGGGCCAAAAACATTCAGTACTTC. It specifies CASRRRTGSEGAKNIQYF.

The rearrangement uses TRBV5-1 and TRBJ2-3, with 8 nucleotides matching TRBD2. V shed 0 bases and J 2 bases; nucleotides not matched to a gene: 2. The CDR3 has 15 amino acids. CDR1 is SGHRS, CDR2 YFSETQ, per germline. CDR3 sequence (DNA): TGCGCCAGCAGCTTGGCGGGAGGGGACACAGATACGCAGTATTTT. Translated, it gives CASSLAGGDTDTQYF.

The gene calls are TRBV6-5 and TRBJ2-7; 8 bases match TRBD1. CDR3 length: 11 residues. J was trimmed by 4 bases and V by 8 bases; bases with no gene match: 1. Germline V gene lookup returns CDR1 MNHEY and CDR2 SVGAGI. CDR3 DNA sequence: TGTGCCAGCGGACAGGGATACGAGCAGTACTTC. It is translated as CASGQGYEQYF.

This rearrangement joins TRBV5-1 to TRBJ1-3, with D possibly being TRBD1 (6 bases). V lost 3 bases and J lost 8, with 18 bases in between. The CDR3 spans 15 residues. Germline CDR1 is SGHRS and CDR2 is YFSETQ. Here the CDR3 DNA reads TGCGCCAGCAGCTCCGCCGGGACAACCCGGGACACCATATATTTT. It encodes CASSSAGTTRDTIYF.

This sequence joins TRBV5-5 and TRBJ2-1, with TRBD2 identical over 7 bases. CDR3 length: 12 residues. CDR1 SGHKS and CDR2 YYEKEE come from the germline V gene (reference sequence). J gave up 9 bases and V 2 bases, and 2 bases lay outside the gene matches. The CDR3 sequence: CASSFIAGEQFF. CDR3 DNA sequence: TGTGCCAGCAGCTTTATAGCGGGTGAGCAGTTCTTC.

The gene calls are TRBV11-2 and TRBJ2-7, with D maybe TRBD2 (5 bases). The germline CDR1 and CDR2 sequences are SGHAT and FQNNGV. V dropped 5 bases and J dropped 1 base, with 12 bases sitting between them. The CDR3 is made up of 14 amino acids. The CDR3 spells CASSPRTRSYEQYF. CDR3 bases: TGTGCCAGCAGCCCGCGGACTCGATCCTACGAGCAGTACTTC.

The gene calls are TRBV11-3 and TRBJ2-7; TRBD1 aligns across 9 bases. Germline CDR1 reads SGHNT; CDR2 reads YENEEA. The V segment lost 0 bases and the J segment 7 bases; nucleotides outside the gene matches: 1. CDR3 size: 13 residues. CDR3 loop: CASSLDGQGEQYF. Written as DNA, the CDR3 is TGTGCCAGCAGCTTAGACGGACAGGGGGAGCAGTACTTC. Full variable domain (outside the CDR3, taken from reference TRBV11-3 and TRBJ2-7): EAGVVQSPRYKIIEKKQPVAFWCNPISGHNTLYWYLQNLGQGPELLIRYENEEAVDDSQLPKDRFSAERLKGVDSTLKIQPAELGDSAVYLCASSLDGQGEQYFGPGTRLTVT.

The rearrangement uses TRBV18 and TRBJ2-7, with D possibly TRBD1 on 6 matching bases. The CDR3 is 13 amino acids. The V end was cut by 6 bases, the J end by 0 bases, with 9 bases between. Germline CDR1 and CDR2: KGHSH and LQKENI. The CDR3 here is CASSGTFSYEQYF. The CDR3 bases are TGTGCCAGCTCCGGGACATTCTCCTACGAGCAGTACTTC. Full variable domain (outside the CDR3, taken from reference TRBV18 and TRBJ2-7): NAGVMQNPRHLVRRRGQEARLRCSPMKGHSHVYWYRQLPEEGLKFMVYLQKENIIDESGMPKERFSAEFPKEGPSILRIQQVVRGDSAAYFCASSGTFSYEQYFGPGTRLTVT.

This chain links TRBV5-1 with TRBJ2-3, with TRBD1 as a possible D gene (5 bases). CDR1 is SGHRS and CDR2 is YFSETQ in the germline V gene. The CDR3 has 13 amino acids. V was pared by 3 bases and J by 2 bases, with 7 bases between. Here the CDR3 DNA reads TGCGCCAGCAGCTGGACAAACACAGATACGCAGTATTTT. Translating it yields CASSWTNTDTQYF.

The chain combines TRBV6-5 with TRBJ1-2, with 12 bases matching TRBD1. Trimming removed 5 bases from V and 8 bases from J; junction bases left unmatched: 9. CDR3 length equals 15 residues. Per germline, CDR1 MNHEY and CDR2 SVGAGI. Here the CDR3 DNA reads TGTGCCAGCAGTACCAGGGGACAGGGGGCTTACGGCTACACCTTC. Translating gives CASSTRGQGAYGYTF.

The chain joins TRBV7-9 to TRBJ2-1, with 8 bases matching TRBD2. Per germline, CDR1 SEHNR and CDR2 FQNEAQ (reference sequence). This CDR3 spans 15 amino acids. The junction had 11 bases not matched to a gene; V was cut back by 7 bases and J by 6 bases. CDR3 in amino acids: CASTPGSGVINEQFF. The CDR3 DNA reads as TGTGCCAGCACCCCGGGTAGCGGGGTGATCAATGAGCAGTTCTTC. Looking up the rest from reference TRBV7-9 and TRBJ2-1 gives the full variable domain: DTGVSQNPRHKITKRGQNVTFRCDPISEHNRLYWYRQTLGQGPEFLTYFQNEAQLEKSRLLSDRFSAERPKGSFSTLEIQRTEQGDSAMYLCASTPGSGVINEQFFGPGTRLTVL.